Sequencing of this TCR beta chain was carried out in a study of radiation and T cells in renal cell carcinoma. Indicated time point: blood 4 weeks post-SBRT, at nephrectomy. Documented treatment: 15 Gy SBRT to primary tumor, nephrectomy 4 weeks later. Clear cell pathology was present in this patient's renal cell carcinoma. Regarding this clone: Antigen unknown.

Per germline, CDR1 MDHEN and CDR2 SYDVKM. J gave up 2 bases and V 6 bases, and 3 bases lay outside the gene matches. The CDR3 totals 15 residues. Study-wide points: From baseline, blood top tumor clonotypes peaked at 2 weeks post-radiation.

Sequencing used immunoSEQ multiplex PCR; TCRdb keeps in-frame clones, though not all of them. This sample carries 140,000 to 150,000 clones, 86% of them seen once, and the ten largest clones take under 20%. The rearrangement uses TRBV28 and TRBJ2-6; 8 bases align to TRBD1. The source is a woman aged 50 to 60 with renal cell carcinoma. Sequenced material: blood, taken from a patient whose treatment included radiotherapy and nephrectomy. The CDR3 spells CASRTQGAGANVLTF. For the CDR3, the DNA is TGTGCCAGCAGGACACAGGGGGCTGGGGCCAACGTCCTGACTTTC.